This section outlines one TCR beta chain sequence together with its context. An end of the junction differs from the germline gene, which may be a read error. TCRdb keeps only in-frame clones here, not all; method: immunoSEQ multiplex PCR. The top ten clones hold about 6.4% of a sample with more than 300,000 clones, about nine tenths of them seen once. The sample is drawn from a study of Ad26.COV2.S vaccination and SARS-CoV-2 variants. Germline lookup yields CDR1 SNHLY and CDR2 FYNNEI. The CDR3 runs to 14 residues. The treatment was: roughly 19 received Ad26.COV2.S at low or high dose, single or two shots; about 5 received placebo; per-sample allocation not given. Collection of the samples took place on day 63 after the first injection of vaccine or placebo.

Source: peripheral blood, taken in a trial of Ad26.COV2.S vaccine versus placebo. The chain is built from TRBV2 and TRBJ2-7, with 9 bases identical to TRBD1. The clonotype comes from a person aged 18-65 years who received the Ad26.COV2.S COVID-19 vaccine or a placebo. The CDR3 region is CASRTADRGFSKWF. The CDR3 bases are TGTGCCAGCAGAACAGCGGACAGGGGTTTTTCTAAGTGGTTC.